Presented here are 23 T cell receptor beta chains from one specimen sequenced in a study of blood T cell repertoires in COVID-19. Sequencing used immunoSEQ multiplex PCR; TCRdb keeps in-frame clones, though not all of them. There are about 120,000 clones in the sample; around 77% occur only once, and roughly 7.9% lies in the top ten. Sequencing was performed on peripheral blood. These receptors were obtained from a human donor in a cohort sampled during active COVID-19.

The CDR3 protein is CASSPRTGSSYEQYF. The DNA of the CDR3 is TGCGCCAGCAGCCCCCGGACAGGAAGCTCCTACGAGCAGTACTTC. The J gene is TRBJ2-7, the V gene TRBV5-1, with TRBD1 matching 7 bases. The CDR3 is 15 residues long. CDR1 and CDR2 from the germline V gene are SGHRS and YFSETQ. V was clipped by 4 bases and J by 0 bases; unmatched bases: 7. Full variable domain (rest looked up from reference TRBV5-1 and TRBJ2-7): KAGVTQTPRYLIKTRGQQVTLSCSPISGHRSVSWYQQTPGQGLQFLFEYFSETQRNKGNFPGRFSGRQFSNSRSEMNVSTLELGDSALYLCASSPRTGSSYEQYFGPGTRLTVT.

On this clone: At the DNA level, this CDR3 is encoded by other sequences in the same sample as well. This chain uses TRBV12-3 or TRBV12-4 with TRBJ2-7, with D possibly TRBD2 on 5 matching bases. The CDR3 runs 13 residues. The V end lost 2 bases, the J end lost 1 base, and 6 bases lay between the germline ends. The CDR3 loop is CASSLTGSYEQYF. Here the CDR3 DNA reads TGTGCCAGCAGTTTAACGGGATCCTACGAGCAGTACTTC.

This clone was observed a single time. The rearrangement links TRBV28 to TRBJ1-5; tentative D call: TRBD1 (6 bases). Germline CDR1 MDHEN, CDR2 SYDVKM. The CDR3 is 15 residues long. Between the trimmed V and J ends, which lost 3 bases and 3 bases, there was a span of 12 bases. The CDR3 loop reads CASSFGRGANQPQHF. CDR3 coding DNA: TGTGCCAGCAGTTTCGGCAGGGGCGCCAATCAGCCCCAGCATTTT.

The chain combines TRBV14 with TRBJ1-6, with 8 bases identical to TRBD1. The CDR3 runs 15 residues. V dropped 1 base and J dropped 9; count of bases not matched to a gene: 5. The germline V gene encodes CDR1 SGHDN and CDR2 FVKESK. Written as DNA, the CDR3 is TGTGCCAGCAGCCAAGCAGGACAGGGCCGTTCACCCCTCCACTTT. This encodes CASSQAGQGRSPLHF.

The rearrangement joins TRBV4-1 to TRBJ2-7; D is uncertain. Trimming removed 3 bases from V and 6 bases from J, with 12 bases in between. Germline values: CDR1 MGHRA, CDR2 YSYEKL. The CDR3 has 13 residues. DNA of the CDR3: TGCGCCAGCAGCCAGCTGGTGCAGGCCGAGCAGTACTTC. It translates to CASSQLVQAEQYF.

V is TRBV6-5 and J is TRBJ1-2, with 10 bases identical to TRBD1. V trimming: 2 bases; J trimming: 5 bases; junction bases outside the gene matches: 2. The CDR3 totals 14 residues. CDR1 and CDR2 (germline): MNHEY, SVGAGI. DNA of the CDR3: TGTGCCAGCAGTTACGGGACAGGGGATTATGGCTACACCTTC. Translating gives CASSYGTGDYGYTF.

This rearrangement joins TRBV27 to TRBJ1-1; possibly TRBD1 for D (5 bases). CDR1 and CDR2 from the germline V gene are MNHEY and SMNVEV (reference sequence). The CDR3 runs 13 residues. Trimming shortened V by 6 bases and J by 5 bases, and 13 bases separated the two germline ends. CDR3 residues: CASRPRGGTEAFF. In nucleotides, the CDR3 is TGTGCCAGCAGACCTCGCGGGGGAACTGAAGCTTTCTTT.

V gene TRBV6-5 combines with J gene TRBJ2-7; unclear D gene. The CDR3 is made up of 14 amino acids. The germline V gene has CDR1 MNHEY and CDR2 SVGAGI. The V end lost 3 bases, the J end lost 4 bases, and 13 bases lay between the germline ends. CDR3: CASSYRSEEYEQYF. CDR3 coding DNA: TGTGCCAGCAGTTATCGGTCAGAGGAATACGAGCAGTACTTC.

V gene TRBV4-1 combines with J gene TRBJ1-1; weak D call: TRBD1 (5 bases). V was trimmed by 0 bases and J by 5 bases, leaving 13 bases between them. The germline V gene encodes CDR1 MGHRA and CDR2 YSYEKL. The CDR3 runs to 15 residues. CDR3 loop: CASSQEFEGVTEAFF. The CDR3 DNA sequence: TGCGCCAGCAGCCAAGAATTCGAAGGGGTTACTGAAGCTTTCTTT.

The V call is TRBV21-1, the J call TRBJ1-2. TRBV21-1 is noted as a pseudogene. This CDR3 is built from 13 residues. CDR3 DNA: TGTGCCAGCAGCAATAAAAGCTACTATGGCTACACCTTC. Translated: CASSNKSYYGYTF.

V usage is TRBV2 and J usage is TRBJ2-7, with 7 bases aligning to TRBD1. The CDR3 contains 14 residues. Germline CDR1 is SNHLY and CDR2 is FYNNEI. With V trimmed by 4 bases and J by 3 bases, 6 bases remained unmatched. CDR3 nucleotides: TGTGCCAGCAGTGCCCTGACAGGGATCTACGAGCAGTACTTC. Amino acid sequence: CASSALTGIYEQYF.

The genes are TRBV7-6 and TRBJ2-5, with TRBD2 matching over 10 bases. The CDR3 extends over 17 amino acids. Germline V gene sequence: CDR1 SGHVS, CDR2 FNYEAQ. V lost 4 bases, J lost 3 bases, and 11 bases stayed unmatched. This CDR3 reads CASSSLGSGGPEETQYF. CDR3 nucleotides: TGTGCCAGCAGCTCCCTCGGTAGCGGGGGGCCGGAAGAGACCCAGTACTTC.

The gene calls are TRBV2 and TRBJ2-5, with 10 bases matching TRBD2. V lost 9 bases, J lost 0 bases, and 7 bases stayed unmatched. This CDR3 region has 15 residues. Looked up from germline, CDR1 is SNHLY and CDR2 is FYNNEI. The CDR3 sequence is CARSGLADNQETQYF. The CDR3 DNA reads TGTGCCAGATCCGGACTAGCGGATAACCAAGAGACCCAGTACTTC.

The chain is built from TRBV30 and TRBJ1-1; no reliable D call. The germline V gene has CDR1 GTSNPN and CDR2 SVGIG (reference sequence). The CDR3 loop spans 12 amino acids. The germline V and J ends were trimmed by 3 bases and 11 bases, with 16 bases remaining between them. The DNA of the CDR3 is TGTGCCTGGAGCCCAGCCCGGCGGGTGGCTTTCTTT. This codes for CAWSPARRVAFF.

This clone was detected a few times. CDR3 sequence reads: CASSGQGNTIYF. In nucleotides, the CDR3 is TGCGCCAGCAGCGGACAGGGAAACACCATATATTTT. V is TRBV5-1 and J is TRBJ1-3; TRBD1 is a possible D gene (6 bases). In germline, CDR1 is SGHRS, CDR2 YFSETQ. This CDR3 contains 12 residues. Trimming removed 4 bases at V and 4 bases at J, with 6 bases between.

The chain recombines TRBV5-6 with TRBJ1-1; 7 nucleotides align to TRBD1. There are 15 residues in the CDR3. The J segment lost 5 bases and the V segment lost 3 bases, leaving 10 bases of the junction unmatched. The V gene's germline CDR1 is SGHDT and CDR2 YYEEEE. CDR3 sequence (DNA): TGTGCCAGCAGCTCTCTTATAGGGGGCGGAACTGAAGCTTTCTTT. Translating gives CASSSLIGGGTEAFF.

The J gene is TRBJ1-6, the V gene TRBV19; 9 nucleotides match TRBD1. CDR3 length: 15 amino acids. The germline V gene has CDR1 LNHDA and CDR2 SQIVND (reference sequence). The V gene end was trimmed by 0 bases and the J gene end by 8 bases; junction bases not matched to a gene: 2. CDR3 amino acids: CASSIDWDRDSPLHF. CDR3 bases: TGTGCCAGTAGTATAGATTGGGACAGGGATTCACCCCTCCACTTT.

The chain combines TRBV7-9 with TRBJ1-2, with D hard to call. Germline V lookup: CDR1 SEHNR, CDR2 FQNEAQ (reference sequence). CDR3 size: 12 residues. Trimming pared 1 base from V and 4 bases from J, leaving 4 bases between. The CDR3 DNA follows: TGTGCCAGCAGCTTAGGGAGCTATGGCTACACCTTC. Amino acids: CASSLGSYGYTF.

The genes are TRBV9 and TRBJ2-7; a possible D gene is TRBD2 (5 bases). From germline, CDR1 is SGDLS and CDR2 YYNGEE. This CDR3 spans 13 amino acids. V was shortened by 2 bases and J by 6 bases, with 12 bases between the two germline ends. CDR3 sequence reads: CASSVAPSSEQYF. The CDR3 bases are TGTGCCAGCAGCGTGGCCCCTAGCTCCGAGCAGTACTTC.

The J gene is TRBJ2-1, the V gene TRBV7-9, with 10 bases fitting TRBD2. With 5 bases clipped from V and 8 bases from J, the junction kept 12 bases outside the gene matches. This CDR3 contains 16 residues. Per germline, CDR1 SEHNR and CDR2 FQNEAQ (reference sequence). The CDR3 loop reads CASSPPGLAGVHEQFF. The DNA for the CDR3 is TGTGCCAGCAGCCCCCCGGGGCTAGCGGGAGTTCATGAGCAGTTCTTC.

This chain uses TRBV12-1 with TRBJ1-2. TRBV12-1 is a pseudogene locus. The CDR3 has 17 amino acids. The CDR3, as DNA: TGTGCCAGCAGCCCAAACCACACGGGGGAGCCTTACTATGGCTACACCTTC. Translation: CASSPNHTGEPYYGYTF.

This clone was detected once. This chain links TRBV4-2 with TRBJ2-5, with D perhaps TRBD2 (6 bases). Germline-derived CDR1 and CDR2 are LGHNA and YNFKEQ. Trimming took off 1 base at V and 5 bases at J, with 14 bases between the two ends. This CDR3 is built from 15 residues. CDR3 in DNA: TGTGCCAGCAGCCAAGCCTCCTCCCGGGGGGAGACCCAGTACTTC. The encoded protein is CASSQASSRGETQYF.

This chain links TRBV24-1 with TRBJ1-2; D might be TRBD1 (6 bases). The CDR3 is made up of 12 amino acids. Germline V lookup: CDR1 KGHDR, CDR2 SFDVKD. V lost 5 bases and J 8 bases, leaving 11 bases between the germline ends. The CDR3 reads CATSGAGAGYTF. DNA for the CDR3: TGTGCCACCAGTGGGGCAGGGGCAGGCTACACCTTC.